One and the same sample provided the 13 T cell receptor beta chains below, sequenced in a study of PD-1 blockade in classical Hodgkin lymphoma. Brentuximab vedotin exposure varied, and every patient relapsed after autologous stem cell transplantation. Produced via immunoSEQ multiplex PCR; TCRdb's table is partial and in-frame only. The sample holds 13,000 or so clones; about 87% are singletons and the top ten take 37%. The sequencing used peripheral blood mononuclear cells (PBMCs), collected at baseline. These receptors were collected from a human donor with classical Hodgkin lymphoma.

The gene calls are TRBV5-1 and TRBJ2-1; TRBD1 aligns across 9 bases. Germline V CDR1 and CDR2: SGHRS, YFSETQ. The CDR3 has 15 residues. V gave up 7 bases and J gave up 3 bases; unmatched junction bases: 8. The chain's CDR3 is CASSLRDRDYNEQFF. Here the CDR3 DNA reads TGCGCCAGCTCGTTGAGGGACAGGGACTACAATGAGCAGTTCTTC.

This chain links TRBV6-4 with TRBJ2-1; D is unclear. V lost 0 bases and J lost 3, with 3 bases in between. Germline assignment: CDR1 MRHNA and CDR2 SNTAGT. This CDR3 contains 13 residues. The DNA of the CDR3 is TGTGCCAGCAGTGACTCCGACTACAATGAGCAGTTCTTC. Translated: CASSDSDYNEQFF.

This clone was seen a handful of times. V gene TRBV5-1 combines with J gene TRBJ2-7; 11 nucleotides match TRBD2. CDR1 and CDR2 from the germline V gene are SGHRS and YFSETQ. CDR3 length: 16 amino acids. Unmatched junction bases numbered 6, after V lost 0 bases and J lost 4 bases. CDR3 DNA: TGCGCCAGCAGCTTGGGGCGGACTAGCGGGCATTACGAGCAGTACTTC. Encoded protein: CASSLGRTSGHYEQYF.

This clone has only one observation. This chain links TRBV10-3 with TRBJ2-1; D is ambiguous. Germline CDR1 reads ENHRY; CDR2 reads SYGVKD. The CDR3 runs 13 residues. V was clipped by 6 bases and J by 4 bases, with 10 bases between them. The CDR3 loop reads CAIRPSAYNEQFF. The CDR3 DNA sequence: TGTGCCATCAGGCCGTCAGCTTACAATGAGCAGTTCTTC.

The chain carries TRBV21-1 and TRBJ2-7; TRBD2, as called in the table, went unchecked against the DNA. TRBV21-1 is an annotated pseudogene. The CDR3 consists of 16 residues. CDR3 sequence (DNA): TGTGCCAGCAGCAAAGACTTTGGGACTAGGTTCTACGAGCAGTACTTC. It yields the protein CASSKDFGTRFYEQYF.

The chain joins TRBV7-8 to TRBJ2-1; D unresolved. CDR1 and CDR2 from the germline V gene are SGHVS and FQNEAQ. The ends were cut back, 5 bases at V and 7 bases at J, with 9 bases in the middle. This CDR3 comprises 12 residues. The CDR3 region is CASSPTGNEQFF. For the CDR3, the DNA is TGTGCCAGCAGCCCAACGGGTAATGAGCAGTTCTTC.

The chain combines TRBV4-1 with TRBJ1-6; D is undetermined. The V end was cut by 1 base, the J end by 0 bases, with 4 bases between. The CDR3 length is 15 residues. Looked up from germline, CDR1 is MGHRA and CDR2 is YSYEKL. CDR3 DNA sequence: TGCGCCAGCAGCCAAGGGGTCTCCTATAATTCACCCCTCCACTTT. As protein: CASSQGVSYNSPLHF.

The chain is built from TRBV21-1 and TRBJ2-7; the table names TRBD1, a call not compared with the DNA. TRBV21-1 counts as a pseudogene. This CDR3 has 14 amino acids. In DNA form, the CDR3 reads TGTGCCAGCAGGAGCGGGACAGGGACCTACGAGCAGTACTTC. This codes for CASRSGTGTYEQYF.

This chain links TRBV7-3 with TRBJ2-2; D unresolved. V lost 5 bases and J 6 bases, leaving 10 bases between the germline ends. Germline V gene lookup returns CDR1 SGHTA and CDR2 FQGTGA. CDR3 length: 13 residues. The CDR3 sequence is CASSPRPAGELFF. As DNA, the CDR3 is TGTGCCAGCAGCCCCCGTCCGGCCGGGGAGCTGTTTTTT.

This rearrangement joins TRBV18 to TRBJ1-2, with D possibly matching TRBD1 (6 bases). CDR3 length: 13 residues. V was pared by 2 bases and J by 2 bases, with 6 bases between. The germline gives CDR1 KGHSH, CDR2 LQKENI. CDR3 amino acids: CASSPGQNYGYTF. CDR3 bases: TGTGCCAGCTCACCAGGACAGAACTATGGCTACACCTTC.

V usage is TRBV10-3 and J usage is TRBJ1-5; weak D call: TRBD1 (5 bases). This CDR3 spans 14 amino acids. V lost 6 bases to trimming and J lost 0 bases, with 9 bases between them. Germline V lookup: CDR1 ENHRY, CDR2 SYGVKD. The CDR3 loop reads CAIRTGDSNQPQHF. The CDR3 bases are TGTGCCATCAGAACAGGCGATAGCAATCAGCCCCAGCATTTT.

The chain links TRBV4-1 to TRBJ2-7; 10 bases fit TRBD2. The CDR3 contains 15 residues. Germline-derived CDR1 and CDR2 are MGHRA and YSYEKL. The junction had 7 bases not matched to a gene; V was cut back by 6 bases and J by 2 bases. The CDR3 is CASRHGTSDAYEQYF. The DNA of the CDR3 is TGCGCCAGCAGACATGGGACTAGCGATGCCTACGAGCAGTACTTC.

The chain couples TRBV5-1 to TRBJ2-5; D is perhaps TRBD2 (6 bases). This CDR3 contains 12 residues. V shed 1 base and J shed 5 bases, with 6 bases lying between them. The germline V gene has CDR1 SGHRS and CDR2 YFSETQ. The CDR3 protein is CASSLRGETQYF. The CDR3 coding sequence is TGCGCCAGCAGCTTGCGGGGGGAGACCCAGTACTTC.